Listed here are 29 T cell receptor beta chains from one sample, sequenced in a study of Tregs in tolerant kidney transplant recipients (dated by TCRdb to about 2019). Transplants used related donors with nonmyeloablative bone marrow transplantation; mixed chimerism was transient in the human trials. Library method: the immunoSEQ multiplex PCR assay. TCRdb re-hosts the immuneACCESS table, in-frame sequences only. Its copies lack some clones; in the studies checked, an unresolved V gene accounts for under half of them, and the cause for the rest is not known. This sample's table lists about 11,000 clones. The ten largest clonotypes hold around 26% of the sample. Material: CD8+ T cells from blood (PBMCs), obtained 24 months after the transplant. Receptor source: a human patient who received a combined kidney and bone marrow transplant. After a transplant, some T cells may be the graft donor's own cells.

As concerns this clone: The read ends 3 residues before the CDR3 terminus; that terminus is restored from the germline J gene. This chain uses TRBV19 with TRBJ2-7, with 8 bases fitting TRBD1. The germline gives CDR1 LNHDA, CDR2 SQIVND (reference sequence). This CDR3 comprises 13 residues. Trimming took 4 bases from V and 3 from J; bases not matched to a gene: 2. The DNA read from the CDR3 is TGTGCCAGTAGTACCGACAGGGGCTACGAG. This sequence encodes CASSTDRGYE. From start to end, the CDR3 is CASSTDRGYEQYF.

As regards this clone: With the read ending 3 residues before the CDR3 end, the germline J gene is used to fill in that end. The chain recombines TRBV30 with TRBJ1-1; D possibly corresponds to TRBD1 (5 bases). V dropped 0 bases and J dropped 5 bases, with 7 bases sitting between them. Germline values: CDR1 GTSNPN, CDR2 SVGIG (reference sequence). This CDR3 is built from 12 residues. The CDR3: CAWSVGVTEAFF. The part of the CDR3 DNA that was read is TGTGCCTGGAGTGTAGGGGTTACTGAA.

Concerning this clone: The read is 3 residues too short to cover the CDR3 end, so that end is filled in from the germline J gene. The chain is built from TRBV20-1 and TRBJ2-1; 7 bases are shared with TRBD2. The V gene's germline CDR1 is DFQATT and CDR2 SNEGSKA (reference sequence). The CDR3 length is 16 residues. V dropped 5 bases and J dropped 2; count of bases not matched to a gene: 12. Here the CDR3 reads CSAARTSRGPYNEQFF. The covered CDR3 bases are TGCAGTGCTGCCCGGACTAGTCGCGGTCCCTACAATGAG.

About this clone: Read data end 3 residues before the CDR3 end; the end is taken from the germline J gene. The V gene is TRBV20-1, the J gene TRBJ2-7; 10 nucleotides align to TRBD2. The CDR3 sequence is 18 residues long. With 5 bases clipped from V and 6 bases from J, the junction kept 22 bases outside the gene matches. Germline V gene sequence: CDR1 DFQATT, CDR2 SNEGSKA (reference sequence). The covered CDR3 bases are TGCAGTGCTCCCCGATGGGGGCTAGCGGGAGCCGGGCAGATCGAG. Amino acid sequence: CSAPRWGLAGAGQIE. The entire CDR3 sequence reads CSAPRWGLAGAGQIEQYF.

Concerning this clone itself: The CDR3 goes on 3 residues after the read ends, and that part is filled in from the germline J gene. This rearrangement joins TRBV7-6 to TRBJ2-2; a weak D match, TRBD1 (6 bases). Trimming left V 7 bases short and J 6 bases short, with 15 bases between. Germline CDR1 SGHVS, CDR2 FNYEAQ. The CDR3 has 14 residues. CDR3 DNA (partial): TGTGCCAGCAACTCGGGTCCAGGGGCCGGGGAG. Encoded protein: CASNSGPGAGE. The complete CDR3 sequence is CASNSGPGAGELFF.

On this clone itself: The read ends 3 residues before the CDR3 terminus; that terminus is restored from the germline J gene. The chain has TRBV5-6 and TRBJ2-4; 8 nucleotides align to TRBD1. This CDR3 has 15 residues. Germline V CDR1 and CDR2: SGHDT, YYEEEE. The CDR3 loop is CASSPSVRQGAPQYF. CDR3 DNA, as far as it was read: TGTGCCAGCAGCCCGTCGGTCCGGCAGGGGGCTCCT.

Of note for this clone: Read sequence stops 3 residues before the CDR3 end, and the germline J gene provides the missing end. The V call is TRBV11-2, the J call TRBJ2-5, with 10 bases fitting TRBD1. The V gene end was trimmed by 5 bases and the J gene end by 5 bases; junction bases not matched to a gene: 5. Germline CDR1 and CDR2: SGHAT and FQNNGV. The CDR3 covers 14 residues. CDR3 amino acids: CASSMRTGGETQYF. The part of the CDR3 DNA that was read is TGTGCCAGCAGCATGAGGACAGGGGGTGAGACC.

A remark on this clone: The DNA ends 3 residues before the CDR3 does, and the rest of the CDR3 is filled in from the germline J gene. The V and J genes are TRBV19 and TRBJ2-7, with 8 bases that match TRBD2. This CDR3 has 17 amino acids. Germline loops: CDR1 LNHDA, CDR2 SQIVND (reference sequence). V dropped 3 bases and J dropped 0; count of bases not matched to a gene: 10. The part of the CDR3 DNA that was read is TGTGCCAGTAGTATCTTCCCAGTAGCGGGAACCTCCTACGAG. It encodes CASSIFPVAGTSYE. The complete CDR3 protein is CASSIFPVAGTSYEQYF.

Notes on this clone: The read ends 3 residues early relative to the CDR3; the germline J gene fills the gap. The chain is built from TRBV7-3 and TRBJ2-3, with TRBD1 matching over 10 bases. The CDR3 is 15 residues long. Germline V gene sequence: CDR1 SGHTA, CDR2 FQGTGA. V dropped 2 bases and J dropped 2; count of bases not matched to a gene: 1. This chain's CDR3 is CASSLGQGVTDTQYF. The DNA read from the CDR3 is TGTGCCAGCAGCTTAGGACAGGGGGTCACAGATACG.

For this clone: Coverage ceases 3 residues before the CDR3 finishes, and the germline J gene fills in the end. The chain links TRBV6-1 to TRBJ2-3; D might be TRBD2 (5 bases). V gave up 1 base and J gave up 1 base, with 18 bases separating them. The CDR3 extends over 18 amino acids. The V gene's germline CDR1 is MNHNS and CDR2 SASEGT. The DNA read from the CDR3 is TGTGCCAGCAGTGAAGGGACTTTGAAGACGTCTGGCACAGATACG. Protein sequence: CASSEGTLKTSGTDT. The full CDR3 sequence reads CASSEGTLKTSGTDTQYF.

As regards this clone: The missing CDR3 end, 3 residues past where the read stops, is filled in from the germline J gene. V and J are TRBV9 and TRBJ2-5, with 7 bases lining up with TRBD1. V shed 4 bases and J 3 bases; nucleotides not matched to a gene: 3. CDR3 size: 13 residues. Germline CDR1 SGDLS, CDR2 YYNGEE. CDR3 DNA (partial): TGTGCCAGCAGCTCAGGGACAGAAGAGACC. Translated: CASSSGTEET. The CDR3 in full is CASSSGTEETQYF.

Points on this clone: The read falls 3 residues short of the CDR3 end, and the missing part is taken from the germline J gene. This rearrangement joins TRBV29-1 to TRBJ2-3; 7 bases line up with TRBD2. The CDR3 spans 15 residues. CDR1 is SQVTM and CDR2 is ANQGSEA in the germline V gene. The V and J ends lost 6 bases and 0 bases, in that order; junction bases with no gene match: 9. This CDR3 is CSVRGKADSTDTQYF. CDR3 bases read: TGCAGCGTGCGGGGGAAAGCGGATAGCACAGATACG.

Note on this clone: Coverage ceases 3 residues before the CDR3 finishes, and the germline J gene fills in the end. The chain carries TRBV2 and TRBJ2-3; 9 bases are shared with TRBD2. The CDR3 runs 17 residues. Germline CDR1 SNHLY, CDR2 FYNNEI. V gave up 5 bases and J gave up 2 bases; unmatched junction bases: 11. The CDR3 protein is CASSPQPGLAPTDTQYF. The DNA read from the CDR3 is TGTGCCAGCAGTCCCCAACCGGGACTAGCCCCCACAGATACG.

To note about this clone: The read ends 3 residues before the CDR3 terminus; that terminus is restored from the germline J gene. The gene calls are TRBV10-3 and TRBJ1-1, with D unclear. Germline lookup yields CDR1 ENHRY and CDR2 SYGVKD. The CDR3 has 14 amino acids. V lost 3 bases, J lost 5 bases, and 13 bases lay in between. The chain's CDR3 is CAISDVGLTTEAFF. CDR3 DNA (partial): TGTGCCATCAGTGATGTGGGCCTGACAACTGAA.

With respect to this clone: From the germline J gene comes the end of the CDR3, since the read stops 3 residues before it. V gene TRBV30 combines with J gene TRBJ1-1; 7 nucleotides align to TRBD1. CDR3 length: 12 amino acids. Germline V lookup: CDR1 GTSNPN, CDR2 SVGIG (reference sequence). V was pared by 1 base and J by 6 bases, with 2 bases of the junction left unmatched. The CDR3 loop reads CAWSDDRAEAFF. Incomplete CDR3 DNA: TGTGCCTGGAGTGACGACAGGGCTGAA.

As for this clone: The read terminates 3 residues ahead of where the CDR3 ends, so the germline J gene completes it. This rearrangement joins TRBV7-8 to TRBJ2-3, with 10 positions matching TRBD1. This CDR3 is 17 amino acids long. Germline V lookup: CDR1 SGHVS, CDR2 FQNEAQ. Trimming took 1 base from V and 1 from J; bases not matched to a gene: 5. CDR3 in amino acids: CASSLVTGGEGTDTQYF. The CDR3 DNA, read in part, is TGTGCCAGCAGCTTAGTGACAGGGGGCGAAGGCACAGATACG. The variable domain in full, completed from reference TRBV7-8 and TRBJ2-3, reads GAGVSQSPRYKVAKRGQDVALRCDPISGHVSLFWYQQALGQGPEFLTYFQNEAQLDKSGLPSDRFFAERPEGSVSTLKIQRTQQEDSAVYLCASSLVTGGEGTDTQYFGPGTRLTVL.

A remark on this clone: The sequence runs out 3 residues before the end of the CDR3; the remainder is reconstructed from the germline J gene. The genes are TRBV13 and TRBJ2-2, with TRBD2 identical over 13 bases. The V and J ends lost 5 bases and 7 bases, in that order; junction bases with no gene match: 7. This CDR3 spans 16 amino acids. Germline loops: CDR1 PRHDT, CDR2 FYEKMQ (reference sequence). The CDR3 loop reads CASSHGLAGVLGELFF. The DNA read from the CDR3 is TGTGCCAGCAGCCACGGACTAGCGGGAGTGCTCGGGGAG.

Points on this clone: The read ends 3 residues shy of where the CDR3 ends; the end is completed using the germline J gene. The chain is built from TRBV5-5 and TRBJ1-1; D not certain. Trimming left V 3 bases short and J 5 bases short, with 8 bases between. The germline CDR1 and CDR2 sequences are SGHKS and YYEKEE (reference sequence). The CDR3 extends over 12 amino acids. The CDR3 spells CASSYTLTEAFF. Incomplete CDR3 DNA: TGTGCCAGCAGCTATACATTGACTGAA.

The CDR3 DNA, read in part, is TGCGCCAGCAGCCAAGAAGCCGGGACAGGGCAATCCGAG. Its translation: CASSQEAGTGQSE. The full CDR3 is CASSQEAGTGQSEQYF. The J gene is TRBJ2-7, the V gene TRBV4-1; 9 nucleotides agree with TRBD1. Sequencing ends 3 residues short of the CDR3 end; the germline J gene provides the rest. CDR1 is MGHRA, CDR2 YSYEKL, per germline. V was pared by 0 bases and J by 6 bases, with 9 bases of the junction left unmatched. The CDR3 consists of 16 residues.

In regard to this clone: The sequenced fragment ends 3 residues before the CDR3 boundary, so the rest is inferred from the germline J gene. This rearrangement joins TRBV19 to TRBJ2-7; a weak D match, TRBD2 (5 bases). Trimming took off 3 bases at V and 6 bases at J, with 9 bases between the two ends. This CDR3 is built from 12 residues. Germline values: CDR1 LNHDA, CDR2 SQIVND (reference sequence). Incomplete CDR3 DNA: TGTGCCAGTAGTATTCTGGCGGGCGAG. Protein sequence: CASSILAGE. The complete CDR3 reads CASSILAGEQYF. Using reference TRBV19 and TRBJ2-7 for the parts outside the CDR3, the full variable domain is DGGITQSPKYLFRKEGQNVTLSCEQNLNHDAMYWYRQDPGQGLRLIYYSQIVNDFQKGDIAEGYSVSREKKESFPLTVTSAQKNPTAFYLCASSILAGEQYFGPGTRLTVT.

To note about this clone: Read sequence stops 3 residues before the CDR3 end, and the germline J gene provides the missing end. This rearrangement joins TRBV6-2 or TRBV6-3 to TRBJ1-5, with D possibly being TRBD1 (6 bases). Trimming shortened V by 2 bases and J by 3 bases, and 11 bases separated the two germline ends. Germline V gene lookup returns CDR1 MNHEY and CDR2 SVGEGT. CDR3 length: 15 amino acids. The CDR3 spells CASSYMGHNNQPQHF. The sequenced CDR3 bases are TGTGCCAGCAGTTACATGGGACATAACAATCAGCCC.

Remarks on this clone: The CDR3 end lies 3 residues beyond the end of the read and is filled in from the germline J gene. The chain couples TRBV5-6 to TRBJ2-1; D may be TRBD2 (6 bases). Germline-derived CDR1 and CDR2 are SGHDT and YYEEEE. The CDR3 has 14 amino acids. V was trimmed by 3 bases and J by 4 bases, leaving 11 bases between them. CDR3 residues: CASSWGDHYNEQFF. The sequenced CDR3 bases are TGTGCCAGCAGCTGGGGGGACCATTACAATGAG.

Comment on this clone: The CDR3 end falls 3 residues outside the read, so it is completed with the germline J gene. This chain links TRBV30 with TRBJ2-7, with D perhaps TRBD2 (6 bases). The CDR3 consists of 14 residues. CDR1 is GTSNPN, CDR2 SVGIG, per germline (reference sequence). Trimming removed 0 bases at V and 0 bases at J, with 9 bases between. The sequenced part of the CDR3 DNA is TGTGCCTGGAGTGTAAGTAGCGGCTCCTACGAG. This gives the protein CAWSVSSGSYE. Given in full, the CDR3 is CAWSVSSGSYEQYF.

In the case of this clone: The read falls 3 residues short of the CDR3 end, and the missing part is taken from the germline J gene. The chain has TRBV6-2 or TRBV6-3 and TRBJ1-5, with D hard to call. Trimming removed 5 bases at V and 0 bases at J, with 14 bases between. CDR1 is MNHEY and CDR2 is SVGEGT in the germline V gene. The CDR3 runs to 16 residues. CDR3 loop: CASSGPRQLSNQPQHF. The sequenced part of the CDR3 DNA is TGTGCCAGCAGTGGGCCGAGGCAGCTTAGCAATCAGCCC.

As regards this clone: The read halts 3 residues ahead of the CDR3 end, with the missing end drawn from the germline J gene. The rearrangement joins TRBV14 to TRBJ2-7, with D perhaps TRBD1 (7 bases). The length of the CDR3 is 14 residues. Germline assignment: CDR1 SGHDN and CDR2 FVKESK. V lost 6 bases and J 1 base, leaving 13 bases between the germline ends. The CDR3 protein is CASRTTGRSYEQYF. The sequenced part of the CDR3 DNA is TGTGCCAGCAGGACGACAGGGAGGTCCTACGAG.

As concerns this clone: The CDR3 end is not reached by the read, which stops 3 residues before it; the germline J gene fills it in. J is TRBJ2-1 and V is TRBV19; 8 positions agree with TRBD2. The CDR3 consists of 16 residues. Germline CDR1 reads LNHDA; CDR2 reads SQIVND (reference sequence). J gave up 5 bases and V 4 bases, and 10 bases lay outside the gene matches. CDR3 amino acids: CASSTRGGLGDNEQFF. The CDR3 bases that were read are TGTGCCAGTAGTACAAGGGGGGGACTAGGGGACAATGAG.

Turning to this clone: With the read ending 3 residues before the CDR3 end, the germline J gene is used to fill in that end. This chain links TRBV19 with TRBJ2-7; D might be TRBD1 (5 bases). The V gene lost 6 bases and the J gene lost 0 bases, with 12 bases spanning the gap. Germline V gives CDR1 LNHDA, CDR2 SQIVND (reference sequence). The CDR3 has 14 residues. The part of the CDR3 DNA that was read is TGTGCCAGTAGACCATATCAGGGCTCCTACGAG. Translating gives CASRPYQGSYE. The full CDR3 protein reads CASRPYQGSYEQYF.

A word on this clone: The read ends 3 residues early relative to the CDR3; the germline J gene fills the gap. This chain joins TRBV7-9 and TRBJ2-7; 9 nucleotides agree with TRBD1. CDR3 size: 15 residues. Per the germline V gene, CDR1 is SEHNR and CDR2 is FQNEAQ (reference sequence). V dropped 4 bases and J dropped 2; count of bases not matched to a gene: 6. The CDR3 sequence: CASSSPGTGTYEQYF. The DNA read from the CDR3 is TGTGCCAGCAGCTCGCCCGGGACAGGGACCTACGAG.

To note about this clone: The CDR3 is cut off 3 residues early in the read; its end comes from the germline J gene. The chain has TRBV19 and TRBJ2-7, with 8 bases that match TRBD1. The CDR3 is 13 amino acids. Germline V gene lookup returns CDR1 LNHDA and CDR2 SQIVND (reference sequence). After removal of 4 bases from V and 2 bases from J, the junction contained 1 base not matched to a gene. CDR3 DNA (partial): TGTGCCAGTAGTACACAGGGGGCCTACGAG. It yields the protein CASSTQGAYE. The CDR3, in full, reads CASSTQGAYEQYF.